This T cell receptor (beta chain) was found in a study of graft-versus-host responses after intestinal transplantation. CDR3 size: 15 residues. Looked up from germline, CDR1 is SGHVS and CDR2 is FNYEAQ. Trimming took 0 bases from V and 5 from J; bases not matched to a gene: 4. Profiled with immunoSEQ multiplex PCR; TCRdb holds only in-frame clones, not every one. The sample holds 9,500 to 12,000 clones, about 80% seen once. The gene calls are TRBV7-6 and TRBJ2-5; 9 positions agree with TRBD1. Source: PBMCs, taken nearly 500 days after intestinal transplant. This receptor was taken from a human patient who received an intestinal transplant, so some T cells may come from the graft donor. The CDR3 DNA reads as TGTGCCAGCAGCTTAGCCACAGGGGGCTGGGAGACCCAGTACTTC. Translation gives CASSLATGGWETQYF.